Sequencing of this T cell receptor beta chain was carried out in a study of cytomegalovirus exposure and HLA in healthy donors. In this sample, this clone turned up once. Its antigen is as yet unknown. Study outcomes and limitations: A later analysis appeared to link common viral pathogens to several of the most significant clusters. A list of about 180 TCR beta chains associated with cytomegalovirus was given.

Primers: 60 Vbeta forward and 13 Jbeta reverse. This table comes from immunoSEQ multiplex PCR, and its TCRdb copy is limited to in-frame clones, with some not included. Among 200,000 to 250,000 clones listed, just over 75% were seen once. The CDR3 runs 17 residues. V gave up 7 bases and J gave up 7 bases, with 28 bases separating them. CDR1 is LNHDA and CDR2 is SQIVND in the germline V gene (reference sequence). Sequencing input: PBMCs. This chain joins TRBV19 and TRBJ1-1, with D possibly matching TRBD1 (5 bases). The TCR was taken from a woman aged 60-75 years in good health and CMV-seropositive. The DNA for the CDR3 is TGTGCCAGTATCTCATCCCCGCGAAGCCAGGGATTCGATGAAGCTTTCTTT. Translating it yields CASISSPRSQGFDEAFF. Based on the CDR3 plus reference TRBV19 and TRBJ1-1, the full variable domain is DGGITQSPKYLFRKEGQNVTLSCEQNLNHDAMYWYRQDPGQGLRLIYYSQIVNDFQKGDIAEGYSVSREKKESFPLTVTSAQKNPTAFYLCASISSPRSQGFDEAFFGQGTRLTVV.